This TCR beta chain derives from a study of blood T cell repertoires in COVID-19. For the study at large: COVID-19 samples collected from the United States, Italy and Spain covered acute and convalescent phases.

Per the original data handling: Researchers report that nucleated cell counts were estimated from reference gene primer amplification. Assay: immunoSEQ multiplex PCR; the TCRdb copy retains only in-frame clones and omits some. V and J calls and clone size come straight from that table; D and trimming were deduced from the DNA. The repertoire consists of some 110,000 clones, with about 74% occurring once and the leading ten covering 5% to 7.5%. The sequenced sample was peripheral blood. This clonotype was sampled from a man aged 65 to 85 with acute or convalescent COVID-19.

CDR3 sequence (DNA): TGCGCCAGCAGCCTCGATGTCGATGCCCGGGGGAATGGCTACACCTTC. Its protein product is CASSLDVDARGNGYTF. The V call is TRBV4-1, the J call TRBJ1-2, with D possibly matching TRBD1 (5 bases). The CDR3 spans 16 residues. CDR1 MGHRA and CDR2 YSYEKL come from the germline V gene. Between the trimmed V and J ends, which lost 4 bases and 6 bases, there was a span of 21 bases.